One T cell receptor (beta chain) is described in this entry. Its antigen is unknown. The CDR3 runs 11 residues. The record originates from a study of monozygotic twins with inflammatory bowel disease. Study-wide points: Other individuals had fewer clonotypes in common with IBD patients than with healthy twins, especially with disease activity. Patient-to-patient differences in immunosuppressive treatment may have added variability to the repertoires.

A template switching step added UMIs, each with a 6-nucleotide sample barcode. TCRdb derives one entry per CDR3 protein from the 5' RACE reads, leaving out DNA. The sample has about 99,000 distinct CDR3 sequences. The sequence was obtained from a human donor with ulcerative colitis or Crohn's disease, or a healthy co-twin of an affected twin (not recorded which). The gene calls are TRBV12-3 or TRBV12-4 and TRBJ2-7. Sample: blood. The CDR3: CASSLIYEQYF.